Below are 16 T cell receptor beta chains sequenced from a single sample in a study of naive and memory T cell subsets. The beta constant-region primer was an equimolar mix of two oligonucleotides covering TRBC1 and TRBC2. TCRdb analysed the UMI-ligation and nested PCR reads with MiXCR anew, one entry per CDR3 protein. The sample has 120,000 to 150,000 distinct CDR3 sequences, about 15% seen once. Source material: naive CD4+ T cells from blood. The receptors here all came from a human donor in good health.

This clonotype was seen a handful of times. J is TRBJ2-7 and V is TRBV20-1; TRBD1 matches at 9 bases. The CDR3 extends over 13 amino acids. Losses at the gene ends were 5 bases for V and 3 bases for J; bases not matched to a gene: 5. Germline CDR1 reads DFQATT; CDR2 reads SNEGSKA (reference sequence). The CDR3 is CSAATGGSYEQYF. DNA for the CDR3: TGCAGTGCTGCTACAGGGGGCAGCTACGAGCAGTACTTC.

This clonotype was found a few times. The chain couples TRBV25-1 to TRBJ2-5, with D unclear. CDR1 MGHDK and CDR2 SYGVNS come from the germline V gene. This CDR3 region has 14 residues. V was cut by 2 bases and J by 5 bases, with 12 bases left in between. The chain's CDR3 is CASSETPPLETQYF. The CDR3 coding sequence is TGTGCCAGCAGTGAAACCCCGCCCTTGGAGACCCAGTACTTC.

In DNA form, the CDR3 reads TGTGCCAGCAGTGAAGGAAGTCTAGCGGGCTACAATGAGCAGTTCTTC. Protein sequence: CASSEGSLAGYNEQFF. The gene calls are TRBV2 and TRBJ2-1; 8 positions match TRBD2. CDR1 is SNHLY and CDR2 is FYNNEI in the germline V gene. The length of the CDR3 is 16 residues. With V trimmed by 1 base and J by 3 bases, 5 bases remained unmatched.

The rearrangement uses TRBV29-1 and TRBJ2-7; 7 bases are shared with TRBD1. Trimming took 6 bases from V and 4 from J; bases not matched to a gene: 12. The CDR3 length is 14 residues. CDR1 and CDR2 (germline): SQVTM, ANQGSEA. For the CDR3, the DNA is TGCAGCGTCCTCACCACCGGGACAGCATACGAGCAGTACTTC. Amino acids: CSVLTTGTAYEQYF.

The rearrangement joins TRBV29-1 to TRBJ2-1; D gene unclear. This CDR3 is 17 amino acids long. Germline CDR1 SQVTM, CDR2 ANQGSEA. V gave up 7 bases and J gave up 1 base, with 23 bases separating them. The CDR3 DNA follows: TGCAGCGCGAAAAAGGACGGACCGATATCTTCCTACAATGAGCAGTTCTTC. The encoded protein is CSAKKDGPISSYNEQFF.

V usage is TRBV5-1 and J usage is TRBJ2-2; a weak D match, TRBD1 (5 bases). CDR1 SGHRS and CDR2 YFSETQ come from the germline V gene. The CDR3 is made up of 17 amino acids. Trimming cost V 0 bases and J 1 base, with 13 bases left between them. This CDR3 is CASSLELDSLNTGELFF. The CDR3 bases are TGCGCCAGCAGCTTGGAGTTAGACAGCTTGAACACCGGGGAGCTGTTTTTT.

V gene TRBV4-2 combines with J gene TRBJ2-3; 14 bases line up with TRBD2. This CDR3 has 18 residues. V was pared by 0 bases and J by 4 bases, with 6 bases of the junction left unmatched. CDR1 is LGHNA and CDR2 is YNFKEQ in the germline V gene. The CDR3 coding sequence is TGTGCCAGCAGCCAAGATTCGCGACTAGCGGGAGGGGCAGATACGCAGTATTTT. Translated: CASSQDSRLAGGADTQYF.

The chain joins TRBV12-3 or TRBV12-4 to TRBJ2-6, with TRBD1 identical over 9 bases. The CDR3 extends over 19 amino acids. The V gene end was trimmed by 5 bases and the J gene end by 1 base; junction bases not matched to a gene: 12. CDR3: CASSPGQGLSLSGANVLTF. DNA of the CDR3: TGTGCCAGCAGTCCTGGACAGGGGTTATCATTGTCTGGGGCCAACGTCCTGACTTTC.

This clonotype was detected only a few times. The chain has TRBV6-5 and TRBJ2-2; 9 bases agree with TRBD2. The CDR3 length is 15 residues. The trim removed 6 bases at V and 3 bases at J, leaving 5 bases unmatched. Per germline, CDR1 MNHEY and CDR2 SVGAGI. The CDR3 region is CASSLTSGYTGELFF. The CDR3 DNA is TGTGCCAGCAGCCTGACTAGCGGTTACACCGGGGAGCTGTTTTTT.

The CDR3 here is CASSHRGTGGSGNTIYF. CDR3 nucleotides: TGTGCCAGCAGCCACAGGGGGACAGGGGGCTCTGGAAACACCATATATTTT. The V gene is TRBV3-1, the J gene TRBJ1-3; 11 bases agree with TRBD1. Losses at the gene ends were 3 bases for V and 0 bases for J; bases not matched to a gene: 4. Germline CDR1 is LGHDT and CDR2 is YNNKEL (reference sequence). The CDR3 has 17 residues. The whole variable domain, filled in from reference TRBV3-1 and TRBJ1-3, reads DTAVSQTPKYLVTQMGNDKSIKCEQNLGHDTMYWYKQDSKKFLKIMFSYNNKELIINETVPNRFSPKSPDKAHLNLHINSLELGDSAVYFCASSHRGTGGSGNTIYFGEGSWLTVV.

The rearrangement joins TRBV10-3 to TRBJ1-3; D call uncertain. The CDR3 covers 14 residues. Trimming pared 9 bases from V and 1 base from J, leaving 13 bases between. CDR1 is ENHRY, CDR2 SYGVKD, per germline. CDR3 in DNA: TGTGCCATAACAAGGGCCACATCTGGAAACACCATATATTTT. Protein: CAITRATSGNTIYF.

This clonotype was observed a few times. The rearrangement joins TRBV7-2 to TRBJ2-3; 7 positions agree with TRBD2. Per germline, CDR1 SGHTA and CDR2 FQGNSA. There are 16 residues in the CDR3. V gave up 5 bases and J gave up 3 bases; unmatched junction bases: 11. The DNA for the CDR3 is TGTGCCAGCAGCCCCTGGGGGGGGGAGAGGACAGATACGCAGTATTTT. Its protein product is CASSPWGGERTDTQYF.

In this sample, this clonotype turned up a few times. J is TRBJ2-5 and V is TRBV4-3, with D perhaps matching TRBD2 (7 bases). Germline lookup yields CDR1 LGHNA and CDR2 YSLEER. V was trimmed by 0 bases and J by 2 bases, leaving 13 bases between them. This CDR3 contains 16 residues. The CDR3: CASSQEGGGPQETQYF. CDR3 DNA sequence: TGCGCCAGCAGCCAAGAGGGAGGGGGGCCTCAAGAGACCCAGTACTTC.

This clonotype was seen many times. In nucleotides, the CDR3 is TGTGCCACCTACCCCGGGGTAGGCTTAGGATCACCCCTCCACTTT. It yields the protein CATYPGVGLGSPLHF. The gene calls are TRBV7-2 and TRBJ1-6; unclear D gene. The CDR3 length is 15 residues. Germline V lookup: CDR1 SGHTA, CDR2 FQGNSA. The V end lost 10 bases, the J end lost 10 bases, and 23 bases lay between the germline ends.

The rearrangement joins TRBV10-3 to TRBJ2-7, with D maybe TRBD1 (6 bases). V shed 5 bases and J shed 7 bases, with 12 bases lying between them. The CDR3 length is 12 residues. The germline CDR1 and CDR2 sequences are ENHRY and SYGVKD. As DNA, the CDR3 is TGTGCCATCAGTCAGACAGGCGGGGAGCAGTACTTC. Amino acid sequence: CAISQTGGEQYF.

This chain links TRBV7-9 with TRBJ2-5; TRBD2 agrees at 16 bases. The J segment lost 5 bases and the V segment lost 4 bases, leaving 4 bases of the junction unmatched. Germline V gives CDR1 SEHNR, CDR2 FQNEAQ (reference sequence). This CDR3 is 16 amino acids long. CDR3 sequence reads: CASSSGLAGGSETQYF. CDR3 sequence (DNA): TGTGCCAGCAGCTCGGGACTAGCGGGAGGGTCGGAGACCCAGTACTTC.